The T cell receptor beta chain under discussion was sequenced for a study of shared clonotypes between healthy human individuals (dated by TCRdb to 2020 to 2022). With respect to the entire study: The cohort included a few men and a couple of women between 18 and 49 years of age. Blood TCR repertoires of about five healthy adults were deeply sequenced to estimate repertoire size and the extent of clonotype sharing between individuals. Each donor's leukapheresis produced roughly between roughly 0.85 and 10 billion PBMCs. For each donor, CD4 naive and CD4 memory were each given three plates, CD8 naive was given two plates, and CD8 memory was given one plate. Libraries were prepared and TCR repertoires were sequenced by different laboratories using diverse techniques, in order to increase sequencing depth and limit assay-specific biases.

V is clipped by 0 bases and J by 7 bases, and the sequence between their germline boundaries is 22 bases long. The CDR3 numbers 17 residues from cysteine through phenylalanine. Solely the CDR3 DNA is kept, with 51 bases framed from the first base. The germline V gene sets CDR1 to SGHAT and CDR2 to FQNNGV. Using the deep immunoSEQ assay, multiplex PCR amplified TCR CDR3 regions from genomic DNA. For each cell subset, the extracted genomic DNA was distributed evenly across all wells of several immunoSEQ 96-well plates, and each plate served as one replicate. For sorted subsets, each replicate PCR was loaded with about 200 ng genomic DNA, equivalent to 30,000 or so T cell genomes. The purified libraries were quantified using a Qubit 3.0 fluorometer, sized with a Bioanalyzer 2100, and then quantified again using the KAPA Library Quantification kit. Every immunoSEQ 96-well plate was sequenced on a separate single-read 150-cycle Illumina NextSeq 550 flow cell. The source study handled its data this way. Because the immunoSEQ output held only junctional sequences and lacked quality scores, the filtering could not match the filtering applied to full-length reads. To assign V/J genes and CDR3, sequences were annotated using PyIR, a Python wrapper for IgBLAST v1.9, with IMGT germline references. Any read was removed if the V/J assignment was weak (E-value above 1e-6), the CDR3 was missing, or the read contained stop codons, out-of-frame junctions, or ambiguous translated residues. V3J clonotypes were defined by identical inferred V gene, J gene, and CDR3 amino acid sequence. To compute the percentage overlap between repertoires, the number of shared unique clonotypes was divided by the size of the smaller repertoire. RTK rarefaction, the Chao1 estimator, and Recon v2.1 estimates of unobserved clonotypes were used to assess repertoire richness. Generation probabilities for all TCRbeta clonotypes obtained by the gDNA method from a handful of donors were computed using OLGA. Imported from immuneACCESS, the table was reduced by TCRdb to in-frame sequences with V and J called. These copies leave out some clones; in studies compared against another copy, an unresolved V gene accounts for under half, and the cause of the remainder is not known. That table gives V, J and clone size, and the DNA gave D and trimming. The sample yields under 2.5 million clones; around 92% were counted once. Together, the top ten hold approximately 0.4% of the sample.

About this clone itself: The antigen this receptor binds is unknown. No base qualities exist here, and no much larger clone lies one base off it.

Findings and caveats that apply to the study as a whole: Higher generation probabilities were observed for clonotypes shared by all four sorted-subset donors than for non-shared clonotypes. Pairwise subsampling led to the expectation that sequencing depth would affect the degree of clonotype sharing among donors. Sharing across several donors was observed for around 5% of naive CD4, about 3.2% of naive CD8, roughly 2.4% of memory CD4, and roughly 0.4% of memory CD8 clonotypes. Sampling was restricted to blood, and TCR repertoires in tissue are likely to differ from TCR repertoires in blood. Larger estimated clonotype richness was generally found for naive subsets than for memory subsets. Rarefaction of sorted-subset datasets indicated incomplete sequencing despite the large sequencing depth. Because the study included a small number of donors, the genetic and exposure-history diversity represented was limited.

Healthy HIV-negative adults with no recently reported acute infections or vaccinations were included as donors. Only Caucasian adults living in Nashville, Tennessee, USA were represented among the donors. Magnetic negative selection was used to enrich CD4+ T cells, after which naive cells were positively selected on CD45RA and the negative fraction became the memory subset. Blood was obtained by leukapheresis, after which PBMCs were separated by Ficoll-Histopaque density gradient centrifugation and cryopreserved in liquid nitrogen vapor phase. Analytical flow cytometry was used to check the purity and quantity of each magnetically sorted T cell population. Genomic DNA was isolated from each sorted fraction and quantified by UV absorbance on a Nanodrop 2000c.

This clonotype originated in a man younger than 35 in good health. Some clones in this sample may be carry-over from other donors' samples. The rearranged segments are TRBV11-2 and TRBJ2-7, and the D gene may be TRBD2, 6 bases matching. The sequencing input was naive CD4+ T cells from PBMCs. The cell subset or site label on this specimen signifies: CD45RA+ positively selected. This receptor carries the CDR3 CASSLDLRRGRSLEQYF. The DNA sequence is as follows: TGTGCCAGCAGCTTAGATCTGAGGAGGGGTCGATCTTTGGAGCAGTACTTC.